Following are 18 T cell receptor beta chains from one sample sequenced in a study of blood T cell repertoires in COVID-19. The repertoire was sequenced with immunoSEQ multiplex PCR; TCRdb's copy has only in-frame clones and lacks some. The top ten hold 4.5% to 7% of the sample, which has a few hundred thousand clones, around nine tenths seen once. The sample comprised PBMCs or T cells enriched from blood (not recorded which). The receptors stem from a woman aged 30 to 39 who had recovered from COVID-19.

J is TRBJ2-2 and V is TRBV3-1 (or the pseudogene TRBV3-2); TRBD2 matches 9 bases. The germline CDR1 and CDR2 sequences are LGHDT and YNNKEL (reference sequence). Trimming at V came to 4 bases and at J to 6 bases, leaving 6 bases not matched to a gene. The CDR3 has 15 amino acids. The CDR3 sequence: CASSRGGGAPGELFF. CDR3 DNA: TGTGCCAGCAGCCGAGGCGGGGGGGCCCCCGGGGAGCTGTTTTTT.

The sample holds a few counts of this clone. CDR3 in DNA: TGTGCCACCTATATTCGGAGGTTGGAAGCTTTCTTT. It encodes CATYIRRLEAFF. This chain links TRBV24-1 with TRBJ1-1, with D hard to call. Germline CDR1 reads KGHDR; CDR2 reads SFDVKD. The germline V and J ends were trimmed by 9 bases and 8 bases, with 15 bases remaining between them. The CDR3 contains 12 residues.

V and J are TRBV3-1 (or the pseudogene TRBV3-2) and TRBJ1-3; D not resolved. This CDR3 has 14 amino acids. Germline V lookup: CDR1 LGHDT, CDR2 YNNKEL (reference sequence). Trimming took 4 bases from V and 0 from J, leaving 7 bases between them. The chain's CDR3 is CASSPDNSGNTIYF. The CDR3 DNA follows: TGTGCCAGCAGCCCAGACAACTCTGGAAACACCATATATTTT.

This chain links TRBV14 with TRBJ1-1, with D possibly TRBD1 on 5 matching bases. The germline gives CDR1 SGHDN, CDR2 FVKESK. V lost 4 bases to trimming and J lost 0 bases, with 9 bases between them. The CDR3 length is 14 residues. The CDR3 DNA sequence: TGTGCCAGCAGCCTTAGACAGATGAACACTGAAGCTTTCTTT. It is translated as CASSLRQMNTEAFF.

This chain joins TRBV10-3 and TRBJ2-3, with unresolved D. The V and J ends lost 4 bases and 4 bases respectively, with 12 bases between them. CDR3 size: 14 residues. The germline gives CDR1 ENHRY, CDR2 SYGVKD. The CDR3 bases are TGTGCCATCAGTGGACCGACATTCTCAGATACGCAGTATTTT. Translation: CAISGPTFSDTQYF.

The J gene is TRBJ1-1, the V gene TRBV7-2; perhaps TRBD1 as D (5 bases). CDR1 and CDR2 from the germline V gene are SGHTA and FQGNSA. The CDR3 has 13 residues. Trimming shortened V by 3 bases and J by 7 bases, and 12 bases separated the two germline ends. CDR3 protein: CASSLGEGGEAFF. CDR3 bases: TGTGCCAGCAGCTTGGGGGAGGGAGGTGAAGCTTTCTTT.

J is TRBJ1-1 and V is TRBV29-1, with TRBD1 as a possible D gene (6 bases). V lost 1 base, J lost 5 bases, and 14 bases lay in between. This CDR3 spans 14 amino acids. Germline loops: CDR1 SQVTM, CDR2 ANQGSEA. The CDR3 DNA follows: TGCAGCGTTGAAGGCGGGGGGGCAGGAACTGAAGCTTTCTTT. It yields the protein CSVEGGGAGTEAFF.

This chain uses TRBV5-6 with TRBJ1-3; 7 nucleotides match TRBD1. Germline trimming cut 4 bases from V and 0 bases from J; bases unmatched to any gene: 4. Germline V gene data show CDR1 as SGHDT and CDR2 as YYEEEE. The CDR3 loop spans 15 amino acids. The CDR3 sequence: CASSPGTVSGNTIYF. For the CDR3, the DNA is TGTGCCAGCAGCCCGGGGACAGTCTCTGGAAACACCATATATTTT.

The J gene is TRBJ1-2, the V gene TRBV27; TRBD1 is a possible D gene (5 bases). This CDR3 contains 14 residues. V gave up 5 bases and J gave up 11 bases, with 21 bases separating them. Germline V gene data show CDR1 as MNHEY and CDR2 as SMNVEV (reference sequence). CDR3 amino acids: CASSTQGTGGRYTF. CDR3 DNA: TGTGCCAGCAGTACCCAGGGTACCGGAGGGAGATACACCTTC.

With respect to this clone: One end of the junction is discordant with germline, which a read error may explain. The J gene is TRBJ1-1, the V gene TRBV12-3 or TRBV12-4; 10 nucleotides line up with TRBD1. This CDR3 has 13 amino acids. CDR3 sequence: CASSFGTGERTRF. In DNA, the CDR3 is TGTGCCAGCAGTTTTGGGACAGGGGAACGGACCAGATTT.

J is TRBJ1-2 and V is TRBV5-1; TRBD1 matches at 7 bases. The CDR3 runs 17 residues. After removal of 4 bases from V and 2 bases from J, the junction contained 14 bases not matched to a gene. Germline CDR1 is SGHRS and CDR2 is YFSETQ. CDR3 coding DNA: TGCGCCAGCAGCCCCGGACCCTTGGACAGGATGAACTATGGCTACACCTTC. Protein product: CASSPGPLDRMNYGYTF.

The chain has TRBV6-5 and TRBJ2-2; 12 bases fit TRBD1. The CDR3 is 15 residues long. V shed 8 bases, J shed 4 bases, and the junction held 5 bases outside the gene matches. Germline V gene data show CDR1 as MNHEY and CDR2 as SVGAGI. In DNA, the CDR3 is TGTGCCAGCGAGGGACAGGGGGCCGGCACCGGGGAGCTGTTTTTT. Translated, it gives CASEGQGAGTGELFF.

Concerning this clone itself: Other DNA sequences of this sample code for an identical CDR3. The chain has TRBV5-4 and TRBJ2-2; 11 bases map to TRBD2. V trimming: 0 bases; J trimming: 4 bases; junction bases outside the gene matches: 2. CDR3 length equals 16 residues. Germline CDR1 and CDR2: SGHNT and YYREEE (reference sequence). The CDR3 DNA reads TGTGCCAGCAGCTTGGTCCTAGCGGGGGGCACCGGGGAGCTGTTTTTT. It encodes CASSLVLAGGTGELFF. Looking up the rest from reference TRBV5-4 and TRBJ2-2 gives the full variable domain: ETGVTQSPTHLIKTRGQQVTLRCSSQSGHNTVSWYQQALGQGPQFIFQYYREEENGRGNFPPRFSGLQFPNYSSELNVNALELDDSALYLCASSLVLAGGTGELFFGEGSRLTVL.

This clone has a count of ten or more. The chain uses TRBV19 and TRBJ1-1, with D uncertain. The V gene lost 3 bases and the J gene lost 0 bases, with 5 bases spanning the gap. This CDR3 has 13 amino acids. The V gene's germline CDR1 is LNHDA and CDR2 SQIVND (reference sequence). CDR3 nucleotide sequence: TGTGCCAGTAGTATCTTTATGAACACTGAAGCTTTCTTT. It encodes CASSIFMNTEAFF.

The rearrangement joins TRBV27 to TRBJ1-1; TRBD1 matches 7 bases. Germline assignment: CDR1 MNHEY and CDR2 SMNVEV (reference sequence). The CDR3 consists of 18 residues. With V trimmed by 8 bases and J by 2 bases, 20 bases remained unmatched. The CDR3 here is CASSSPIRGGARNTEAFF. CDR3 in DNA: TGTGCCAGCTCGAGCCCAATCCGAGGGGGCGCGAGAAACACTGAAGCTTTCTTT.

The chain combines TRBV9 with TRBJ1-2; D unresolved. V gave up 0 bases and J gave up 2 bases, with 14 bases separating them. The V gene's germline CDR1 is SGDLS and CDR2 YYNGEE. The CDR3 is 16 residues long. The CDR3 here is CASSVAIGPINYGYTF. CDR3 sequence (DNA): TGTGCCAGCAGCGTAGCTATTGGGCCGATAAACTATGGCTACACCTTC.

V and J are TRBV5-1 and TRBJ2-3, with D perhaps matching TRBD1 (6 bases). With 4 bases removed from V and 2 bases from J, the gap between germline ends came to 14 bases. The CDR3 runs 15 residues. The germline gives CDR1 SGHRS, CDR2 YFSETQ. This CDR3 is CASSIAQGATDTQYF. The CDR3 DNA reads TGCGCCAGCAGCATCGCACAGGGTGCCACAGATACGCAGTATTTT. The full variable domain, in which reference TRBV5-1 and TRBJ2-3 provide the parts outside the CDR3, is KAGVTQTPRYLIKTRGQQVTLSCSPISGHRSVSWYQQTPGQGLQFLFEYFSETQRNKGNFPGRFSGRQFSNSRSEMNVSTLELGDSALYLCASSIAQGATDTQYFGPGTRLTVL.

The chain uses TRBV7-3 and TRBJ1-2; 11 nucleotides line up with TRBD1. Germline trimming cut 4 bases from V and 9 bases from J; bases unmatched to any gene: 4. The germline gives CDR1 SGHTA, CDR2 FQGTGA. The CDR3 runs to 13 residues. CDR3 sequence (DNA): TGTGCCAGCAGCTCCGGGACAGGGGGACGCTACACCTTC. Translated, it gives CASSSGTGGRYTF.